The rows below give T cell receptor beta chains drawn from one sample of a study of blood T cells in healthy people across ages. TCRdb itself ran the 5' RACE reads through MiXCR, one entry per CDR3 protein. The sample includes approximately 810,000 distinct CDR3 sequences, about 36% of them seen just once. The material sequenced was blood. The receptor source for this set is a man between 18 and 29 years old in good health. Both conserved end residues are part of each CDR3. The order of the fields is D gene, V gene, clone size, J gene, CDR3 length, CDR3 DNA, CDR3 protein. A D gene is named only where the DNA matches it firmly. Clone size is shown for a subset of rows, as once, few, many or a class of expanded clone.

>-|TRBV5-6|once|TRBJ2-1|12
TGTGCCAGCAGCTTTCCCAGGGATGAGCAGTTCTTC
CASSFPRDEQFF
>TRBD1|TRBV7-2|few|TRBJ2-1|15
TGTGCCAGCAGCCTCCGACAGGGGGCGAGCTATGAGCAGTTCTTC
CASSLRQGASYEQFF
>-|TRBV6-5|-|TRBJ1-1|17
TGTGCCAGCAGTTACTACCCCGGAGAGCCCATGAACACTGAAGCTTTCTTT
CASSYYPGEPMNTEAFF
>TRBD2|TRBV5-1|few|TRBJ2-1|16
TGCGCCAGCAGCCGGGCCTCTAGCGGAGGTTACAATGAGCAGTTCTTC
CASSRASSGGYNEQFF
>-|TRBV27|few|TRBJ2-1|15
TGTGCCAGCAGTTTTTCAGTAAGCTCCTACAATGAGCAGTTCTTC
CASSFSVSSYNEQFF
>-|TRBV14|-|TRBJ1-5|16
TGTGCCAGCAGCCAAAGAACGGACGGCGAAAATCAGCCCCAGCATTTT
CASSQRTDGENQPQHF
>-|TRBV19|-|TRBJ2-3|14
TGTGCCAGTAGTCGCGAAGGGAGCACAGATACGCAGTATTTT
CASSREGSTDTQYF
>TRBD2|TRBV7-9|few|TRBJ2-1|16
TGTGCCAGCAGCTTAGATCCTAGCGGCGCTTACAATGAGCAGTTCTTC
CASSLDPSGAYNEQFF
>-|TRBV5-1|-|TRBJ2-7|13
TGCGCCAGCAGCTGCCCAGGAACCTACGAGCAGTACTTC
CASSCPGTYEQYF
>-|TRBV12-3/TRBV12-4|few|TRBJ2-1|15
TGTGCCAGCAGGGACGAGGACAGAGCGTACAATGAGCAGTTCTTC
CASRDEDRAYNEQFF
>-|TRBV20-1|few|TRBJ1-4|16
TGCAGTGCTAGAGCCCTCAGCTACGGGGCACCTGAAAAACTGTTTTTT
CSARALSYGAPEKLFF
>TRBD1|TRBV4-2|many|TRBJ2-7|15
TGTGCCAGCAGCCAGGCCCTTGACAGGGGTTACGAGCAGTACTTC
CASSQALDRGYEQYF
>TRBD1|TRBV5-1|-|TRBJ2-3|17
TGCGCCAGCAACACCTCCGCCAGACAGGGTATCGCAGATACGCAGTATTTT
CASNTSARQGIADTQYF
>-|TRBV27|few|TRBJ2-7|15
TGTGCCAGCAGTTCCACAGGTGGGGTGCCCTACGAGCAGTACTTC
CASSSTGGVPYEQYF
>TRBD2|TRBV20-1|-|TRBJ2-1|14
TGCAGTGCAATCCGCGGGGGGGCTTATAATGAGCAGTTCTTC
CSAIRGGAYNEQFF
>-|TRBV12-3/TRBV12-4|many|TRBJ2-1|10
TGTGCCATACTAGGAGACGAGCAGTTCTTC
CAILGDEQFF
>TRBD1|TRBV15|-|TRBJ1-2|16
TGTGCCACCAGCAGAGTTTCGGGACAGGGGATGAATGGCTACACCTTC
CATSRVSGQGMNGYTF